This T cell receptor beta chain appears in the sequencing data of a study of tumor and adjacent non-tumor tissue in lung cancer. In the study overall: Aged about 30 to 85 years, patients included about 11 men and about 5 women with stage I to III disease.

This sample's RNA came from whole unsorted tissue. Donors were chemotherapy-naive, newly diagnosed lung cancer surgical patients in China, August–late 2014. Per germline, CDR1 LGHNA and CDR2 YNFKEQ. The V gene lost 5 bases and the J gene lost 5 bases, with 12 bases spanning the gap. The length of the CDR3 is 13 residues. This clonotype is judged medium-sized. The antigen is not known. Study-level findings and limits: Compared with tumor, normal lung showed significantly lower TCR diversity.

Three rounds of nested PCR, following a modified ARM-PCR protocol, produced the TCRbeta library. TCRdb fed the multiplex PCR reads into MiXCR, producing one record per CDR3 protein. The sample lists fewer than 120,000 distinct CDR3 sequences; under 90% were seen once. Specimen: lung tumor tissue. This sequence originates from a man between 65 and 79 years old with non-small cell lung cancer. The rearrangement joins TRBV4-2 to TRBJ2-5, with D possibly being TRBD1 or TRBD2 (5 bases each). CDR3 in DNA: TGTGCCAGCAGCGTGCGATGGGGGGAGACCCAGTACTTC. Its protein is CASSVRWGETQYF.